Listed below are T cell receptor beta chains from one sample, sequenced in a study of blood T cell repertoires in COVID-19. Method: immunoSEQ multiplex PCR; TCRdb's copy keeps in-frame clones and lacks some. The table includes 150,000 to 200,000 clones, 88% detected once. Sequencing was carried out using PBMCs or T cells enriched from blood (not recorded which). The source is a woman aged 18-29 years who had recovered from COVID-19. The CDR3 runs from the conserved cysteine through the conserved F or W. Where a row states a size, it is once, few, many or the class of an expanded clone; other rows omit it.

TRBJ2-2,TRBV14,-,CASSQTGPGELFF
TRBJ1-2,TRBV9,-,CASSGRGEEGGYTF
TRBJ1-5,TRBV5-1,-,CASSSGQGDQPQHF
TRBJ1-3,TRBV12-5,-,CASGTGGSGNTIYF
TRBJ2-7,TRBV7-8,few,CASSLGSQGYIRYF
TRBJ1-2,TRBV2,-,CASATGGYGYTF
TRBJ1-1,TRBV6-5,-,CASSLQGLGITEAFF
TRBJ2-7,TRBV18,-,CASSPRGEVGEQYF
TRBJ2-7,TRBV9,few,CASSVRLLAGEDEQYF
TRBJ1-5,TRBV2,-,CASSGDSYSNQPQHF
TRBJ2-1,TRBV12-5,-,CASGWGDSYNEQFF
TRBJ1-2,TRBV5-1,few,CASSRVRSNYGYTF
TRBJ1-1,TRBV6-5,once,CASRALGGGGTEAFF
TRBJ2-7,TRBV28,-,CASTGGSGSGRAPRYEQYF
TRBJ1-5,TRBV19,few,CASSMGAYSNQPQHF
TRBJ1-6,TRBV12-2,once,CASRSPDRRSSYNSPLHF
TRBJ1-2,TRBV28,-,CASRGGYGYTF
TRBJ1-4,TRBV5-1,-,CASSPGQGQEKLFF
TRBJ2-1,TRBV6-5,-,CASMGGEYNEQFF
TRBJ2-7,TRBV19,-,CASSIGSGGRGHEQYF
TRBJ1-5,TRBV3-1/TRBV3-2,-,CASSQDLAQPQHF
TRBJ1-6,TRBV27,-,CASSPSGTGYNSPLHF
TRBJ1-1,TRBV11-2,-,CASSAAQGWVTEAFF
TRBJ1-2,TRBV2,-,CASSYRVEGYTF
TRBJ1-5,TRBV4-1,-,CASSLAPLYLYSNQPQHF
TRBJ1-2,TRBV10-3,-,CAISEKKYGYGYTF
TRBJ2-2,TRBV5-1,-,CASSSGQGAMDTGELFF
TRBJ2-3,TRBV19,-,CASSYGREGQRDTQYF
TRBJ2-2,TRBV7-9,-,CASSVGYSMGNTGELFF